This TCR beta chain was retrieved from a study of blood T cell repertoires in COVID-19 (TCRdb year 2020). With regard to the full study: Collaborator samples came from the United States, Italy and Spain and covered acute and convalescent phases of COVID-19. Where available, HLA class I and class II types were obtained from metadata supplied by the sample provider rather than from assay-based typing. The dataset comprised deeply sampled blood TCRbeta repertoires from subjects exposed to, actively infected with, or recovered from COVID-19. The sample metadata nearly always contained a de-identified subject ID, COVID-19 status, age in years and sex. The repertoires were released in a freely available public database meant as a resource for research on the immune response to SARS-CoV-2. Samples came from the ongoing ImmuneRACE study (first 160 participants) plus 1,254 subjects from 6 global collaborators. The material from the prospective study consisted of cDNA or gDNA derived from T cells, B-cell-depleted T cells, or PBMCs.

Broader findings and caveats from the paper: The amount of clinical and demographic metadata varied by source and participant and was provided uncurated.

This clone was observed a handful of times. This receptor's antigen is unknown. Per-base qualities were not stored, and no clone one base away is much larger. The immunoSEQ Assay, a bias-controlled multiplex PCR, was used to amplify TCRbeta CDR3 regions from genomic DNA. As for the authors' bioinformatics: The number of nucleated cells in each sample was estimated from the amplification of reference gene primers within the assay. Sequence reads were collapsed and filtered to measure the absolute abundance of every unique TCRbeta CDR3 rearrangement. For each sample, productive Simpson clonality was calculated as the square root of Simpson's diversity index across productive rearrangements. This is the immuneACCESS table as TCRdb keeps it, with only in-frame sequences that have V and J called. A part of the clones is gone; compared with another copy, unresolved V genes explain less than half, and the rest is unexplained. The D gene and trimming were derived from the DNA, and the V and J assignments and clone size from that table. This sample holds fewer than 250,000 clones; roughly nine tenths were observed only once. Of the sample, 0.8% to 1% is held by the ten largest clones.

In Seattle, one collaborating source enrolled patients while the infection was active and tracked those patients longitudinally over the course of disease. The collaborating institutions used their own protocols to collect whole blood in K2EDTA tubes. For TCRbeta analysis, collaborators shipped samples as frozen whole blood, isolated PBMCs, or DNA extracted from either of those sample types. Material for sequencing was peripheral blood. The sequence derives from a man aged 55 to 70 with COVID-19, enrolled during active disease.

This receptor carries the CDR3 CASSQEPGQVKNEQFF. The DNA sequence follows: TGTGCCAGCAGCCAAGAACCCGGACAGGTAAAGAATGAGCAGTTCTTC. The V and J segments used are TRBV4-2 and TRBJ2-1, and 7 junctional nucleotides match TRBD1. The germline V gene specifies LGHNA as CDR1 and YNFKEQ as CDR2. Trimming accounts for 0 bases at V and 7 bases at J, while the number of junction bases matched to no gene is 9. The CDR3 holds 16 amino acids from the cysteine to the phenylalanine. Only the CDR3 part of the read is kept: 48 bases, read in frame from the first base.